The clone carrying this T cell receptor beta chain appeared once. The sampling schedule covered blood at baseline, cycle 4 day 1, and cycle 7 day 1. The sample belongs to a study of OX40 agonist ivuxolimab in advanced cancers. Study in general: A male proportion of 82.7% was recorded, with mean age approximately 56 years and range roughly 20 to 90.

Method: immunoSEQ multiplex PCR; TCRdb's copy keeps in-frame clones and lacks some. Of approximately 61,000 clones in the sample, about 90% were seen once. V was cut by 0 bases and J by 2 bases, with 3 bases left in between. This CDR3 region has 12 residues. Germline CDR1 reads SGHRS; CDR2 reads YFSETQ. The chain has TRBV5-1 and TRBJ2-7, with no clear D. The starting material was CD4+ or CD8+ T cells sorted from blood, obtained in a trial of the OX40 agonist ivuxolimab. This clonotype was obtained from an adult with an advanced solid tumor such as melanoma, head and neck, liver or kidney cancer. Here the CDR3 reads CASSLGAYEQYF. CDR3 coding DNA: TGCGCCAGCAGCTTGGGGGCCTACGAGCAGTACTTC.